These 6 T cell receptor beta chains share one sample of origin, sequenced in a study of cytomegalovirus exposure and HLA in healthy donors. In the PCR, 60 Vbeta and 13 Jbeta primers were used. The protocol was immunoSEQ multiplex PCR, while the TCRdb copy is restricted to in-frame clones and leaves out a portion. The sample carries more than 100,000 clones, approximately 66% recorded once. The specimen sequenced was PBMCs. These receptors all stem from a woman between 45 and 65 years old in good health and CMV-seronegative.

This clone has a handful of counts. The V call is TRBV6-6, the J call TRBJ1-4; D is perhaps TRBD1 (5 bases). The germline gives CDR1 MNHNY, CDR2 SVGAGI (reference sequence). V dropped 8 bases and J dropped 6 bases, with 13 bases sitting between them. The CDR3 covers 13 residues. The CDR3, as DNA: TGTGCCAGCTTAGACAGTCTGGATGAAAAACTGTTTTTT. Protein: CASLDSLDEKLFF.

V and J are TRBV7-2 and TRBJ2-6, with D possibly matching TRBD1 (5 bases). Germline V CDR1 and CDR2: SGHTA, FQGNSA. V was pared by 0 bases and J by 0 bases, with 21 bases between. The CDR3 is 21 amino acids. The CDR3 protein is CASSLAPVEGAYSSGANVLTF. The CDR3 DNA reads TGTGCCAGCAGCTTAGCCCCCGTGGAAGGGGCTTATTCCTCTGGGGCCAACGTCCTGACTTTC.

In this sample, this clone turned up a few times. This chain links TRBV19 with TRBJ1-5; D may be TRBD1 (5 bases). The CDR3 has 15 amino acids. CDR1 is LNHDA and CDR2 is SQIVND in the germline V gene (reference sequence). Deletions cut 1 base from V and 7 bases from J, with 14 bases between. CDR3 nucleotides: TGTGCCAGTAGTATAGTGCTCAGGGTGGAACAGCCCCAGCATTTT. Translated: CASSIVLRVEQPQHF.

The chain combines TRBV11-2 with TRBJ2-5, with a weak D call TRBD1 (5 bases). V was shortened by 6 bases and J by 0 bases, with 14 bases between the two germline ends. The CDR3 contains 15 residues. Germline V lookup: CDR1 SGHAT, CDR2 FQNNGV. The CDR3 DNA sequence: TGTGCCAGCAGGCGCGTGGGGCGGTACCAAGAGACCCAGTACTTC. Protein sequence: CASRRVGRYQETQYF. The full variable domain, rest sourced from reference TRBV11-2 and TRBJ2-5, is EAGVAQSPRYKIIEKRQSVAFWCNPISGHATLYWYQQILGQGPKLLIQFQNNGVVDDSQLPKDRFSAERLKGVDSTLKIQPAKLEDSAVYLCASRRVGRYQETQYFGPGTRLLVL.

The chain uses TRBV4-1 and TRBJ2-7; 10 bases are a match to TRBD2. The CDR3 totals 20 residues. Germline CDR1 and CDR2: MGHRA and YSYEKL. The V segment lost 3 bases and the J segment 12 bases; nucleotides outside the gene matches: 29. The CDR3 DNA follows: TGCGCCAGCAGCCATCCTGGACGCAATATCGGAGTAGCGGGGGGCCGTGGGACGTACTTC. It codes for CASSHPGRNIGVAGGRGTYF.

The V and J genes are TRBV27 and TRBJ2-7; D is possibly TRBD1 (6 bases). Trimming took off 0 bases at V and 5 bases at J, with 11 bases between the two ends. The CDR3 has 14 residues. The V gene's germline CDR1 is MNHEY and CDR2 SMNVEV (reference sequence). The chain's CDR3 is CASSLSGAYNEQYF. The CDR3 bases are TGTGCCAGCAGTTTATCGGGGGCGTATAACGAGCAGTACTTC.